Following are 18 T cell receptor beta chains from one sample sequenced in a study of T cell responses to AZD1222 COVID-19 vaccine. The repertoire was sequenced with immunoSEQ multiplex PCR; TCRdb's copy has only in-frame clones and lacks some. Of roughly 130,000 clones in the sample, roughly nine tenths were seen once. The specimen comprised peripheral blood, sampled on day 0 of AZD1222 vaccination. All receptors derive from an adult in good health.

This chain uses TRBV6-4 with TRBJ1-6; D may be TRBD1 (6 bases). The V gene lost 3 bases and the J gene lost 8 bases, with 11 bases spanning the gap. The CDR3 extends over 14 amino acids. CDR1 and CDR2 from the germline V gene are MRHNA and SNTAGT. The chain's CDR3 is CASSEGGRYSPLHF. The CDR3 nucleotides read TGTGCCAGCAGTGAGGGGGGGCGATATTCACCCCTCCACTTT.

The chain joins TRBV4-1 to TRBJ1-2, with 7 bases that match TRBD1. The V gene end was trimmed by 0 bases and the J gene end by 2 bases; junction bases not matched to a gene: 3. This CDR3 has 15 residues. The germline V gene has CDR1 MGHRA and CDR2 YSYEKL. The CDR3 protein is CASSQEGRGNYGYTF. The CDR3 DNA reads TGCGCCAGCAGCCAAGAGGGCAGGGGGAACTATGGCTACACCTTC.

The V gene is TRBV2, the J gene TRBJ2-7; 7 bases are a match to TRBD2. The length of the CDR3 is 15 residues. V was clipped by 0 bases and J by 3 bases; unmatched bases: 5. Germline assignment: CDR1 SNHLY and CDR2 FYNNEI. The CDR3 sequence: CASSEASGRYYEQYF. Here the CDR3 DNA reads TGTGCCAGCAGTGAAGCTAGCGGGCGTTACTACGAGCAGTACTTC. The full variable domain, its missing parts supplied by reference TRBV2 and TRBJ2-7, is EPEVTQTPSHQVTQMGQEVILRCVPISNHLYFYWYRQILGQKVEFLVSFYNNEISEKSEIFDDQFSVERPDGSNFTLKIRSTKLEDSAMYFCASSEASGRYYEQYFGPGTRLTVT.

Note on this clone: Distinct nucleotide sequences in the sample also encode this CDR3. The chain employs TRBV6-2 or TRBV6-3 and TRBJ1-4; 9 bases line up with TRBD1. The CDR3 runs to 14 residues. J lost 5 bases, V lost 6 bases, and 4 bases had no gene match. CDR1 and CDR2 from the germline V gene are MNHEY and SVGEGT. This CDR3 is CASSTGTGNEKLFF. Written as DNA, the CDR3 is TGTGCCAGCAGCACCGGGACAGGGAATGAAAAACTGTTTTTT.

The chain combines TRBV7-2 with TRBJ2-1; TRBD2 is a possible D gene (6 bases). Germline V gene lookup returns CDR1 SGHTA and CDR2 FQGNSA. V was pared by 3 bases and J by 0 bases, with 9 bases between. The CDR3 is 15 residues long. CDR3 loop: CASSLVADSYNEQFF. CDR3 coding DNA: TGTGCCAGCAGCTTGGTAGCGGACTCCTACAATGAGCAGTTCTTC.

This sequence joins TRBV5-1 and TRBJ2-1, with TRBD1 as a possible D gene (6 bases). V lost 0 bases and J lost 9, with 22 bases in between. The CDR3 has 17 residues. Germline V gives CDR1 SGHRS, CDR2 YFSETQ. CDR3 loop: CASSLGGSGSARGEQFF. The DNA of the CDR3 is TGCGCCAGCAGCTTGGGGGGATCGGGTAGCGCCAGGGGTGAGCAGTTCTTC. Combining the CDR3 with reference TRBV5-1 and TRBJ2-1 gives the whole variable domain KAGVTQTPRYLIKTRGQQVTLSCSPISGHRSVSWYQQTPGQGLQFLFEYFSETQRNKGNFPGRFSGRQFSNSRSEMNVSTLELGDSALYLCASSLGGSGSARGEQFFGPGTRLTVL.

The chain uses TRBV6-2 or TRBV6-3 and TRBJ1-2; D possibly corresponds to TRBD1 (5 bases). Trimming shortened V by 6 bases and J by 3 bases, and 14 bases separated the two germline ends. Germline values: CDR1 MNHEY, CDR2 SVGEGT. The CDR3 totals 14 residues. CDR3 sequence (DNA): TGTGCCAGCAGCGACGCCGGGACGTACTATGGCTACACCTTC. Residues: CASSDAGTYYGYTF.

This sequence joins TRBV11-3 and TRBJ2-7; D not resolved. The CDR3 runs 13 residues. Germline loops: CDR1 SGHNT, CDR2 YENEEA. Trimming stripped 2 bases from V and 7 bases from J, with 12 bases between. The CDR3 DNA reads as TGTGCCAGCAGCTTAAGGGCCCCTTGGGAGCAGTACTTC. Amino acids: CASSLRAPWEQYF.

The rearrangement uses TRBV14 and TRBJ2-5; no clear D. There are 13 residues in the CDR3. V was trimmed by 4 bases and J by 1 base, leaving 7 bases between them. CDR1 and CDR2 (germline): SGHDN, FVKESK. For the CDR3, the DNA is TGTGCCAGCAGCCGCTCGAGCCAAGAGACCCAGTACTTC. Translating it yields CASSRSSQETQYF. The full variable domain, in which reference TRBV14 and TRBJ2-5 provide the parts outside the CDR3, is EAGVTQFPSHSVIEKGQTVTLRCDPISGHDNLYWYRRVMGKEIKFLLHFVKESKQDESGMPNNRFLAERTGGTYSTLKVQPAELEDSGVYFCASSRSSQETQYFGPGTRLLVL.

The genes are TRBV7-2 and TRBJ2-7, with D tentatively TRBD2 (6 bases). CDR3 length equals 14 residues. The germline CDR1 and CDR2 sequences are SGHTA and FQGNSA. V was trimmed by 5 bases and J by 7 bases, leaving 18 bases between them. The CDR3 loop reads CASSPSQGRGEQYF. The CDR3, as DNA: TGTGCCAGCAGCCCATCGCAGGGTCGGGGGGAGCAGTACTTC. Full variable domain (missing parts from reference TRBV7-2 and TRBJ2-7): GAGVSQSPSNKVTEKGKDVELRCDPISGHTALYWYRQSLGQGLEFLIYFQGNSAPDKSGLPSDRFSAERTGGSVSTLTIQRTQQEDSAVYLCASSPSQGRGEQYFGPGTRLTVT.

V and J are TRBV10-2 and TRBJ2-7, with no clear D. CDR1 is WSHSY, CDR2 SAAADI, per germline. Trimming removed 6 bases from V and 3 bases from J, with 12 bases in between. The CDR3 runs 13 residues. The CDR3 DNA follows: TGCGCCAGCAGGGGCCTCGACAACTACGAGCAGTACTTC. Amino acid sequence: CASRGLDNYEQYF.

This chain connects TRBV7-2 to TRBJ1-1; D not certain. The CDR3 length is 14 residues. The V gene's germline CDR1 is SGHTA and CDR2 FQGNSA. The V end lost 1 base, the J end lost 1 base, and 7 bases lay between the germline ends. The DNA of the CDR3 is TGTGCCAGCAGCTTAGTGGCCTCGAACACTGAAGCTTTCTTT. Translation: CASSLVASNTEAFF.

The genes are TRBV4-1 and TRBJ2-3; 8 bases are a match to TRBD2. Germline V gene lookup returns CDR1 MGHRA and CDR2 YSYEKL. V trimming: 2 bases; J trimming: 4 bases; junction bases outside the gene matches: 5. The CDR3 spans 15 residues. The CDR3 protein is CASSQHGLASDTQYF. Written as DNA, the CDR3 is TGCGCCAGCAGCCAACATGGACTAGCCTCAGATACGCAGTATTTT.

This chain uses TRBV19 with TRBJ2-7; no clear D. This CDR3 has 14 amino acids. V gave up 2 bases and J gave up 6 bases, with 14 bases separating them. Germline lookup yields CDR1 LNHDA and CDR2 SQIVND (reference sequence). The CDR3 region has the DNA TGTGCCAGTAGTATACTTGGGGTGCCGAGCGAGCAGTACTTC. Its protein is CASSILGVPSEQYF.

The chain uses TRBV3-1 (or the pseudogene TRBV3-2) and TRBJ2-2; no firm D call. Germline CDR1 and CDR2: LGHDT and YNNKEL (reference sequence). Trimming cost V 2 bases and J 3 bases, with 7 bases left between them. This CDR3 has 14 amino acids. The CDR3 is CASSQPSYTGELFF. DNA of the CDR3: TGTGCCAGCAGCCAACCGTCCTACACCGGGGAGCTGTTTTTT.

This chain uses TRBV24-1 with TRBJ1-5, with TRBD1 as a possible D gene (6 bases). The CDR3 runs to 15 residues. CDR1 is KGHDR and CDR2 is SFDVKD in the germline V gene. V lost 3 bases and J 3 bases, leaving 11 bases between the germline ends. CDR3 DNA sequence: TGTGCCACCAGTGATCCGGGACAAGCCAATCAGCCCCAGCATTTT. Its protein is CATSDPGQANQPQHF.

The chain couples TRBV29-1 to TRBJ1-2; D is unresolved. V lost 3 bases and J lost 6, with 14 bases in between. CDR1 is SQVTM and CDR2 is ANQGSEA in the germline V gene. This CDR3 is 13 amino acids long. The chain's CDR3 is CSVDEAGWDGYTF. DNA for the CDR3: TGCAGCGTTGACGAGGCAGGCTGGGATGGCTACACCTTC.

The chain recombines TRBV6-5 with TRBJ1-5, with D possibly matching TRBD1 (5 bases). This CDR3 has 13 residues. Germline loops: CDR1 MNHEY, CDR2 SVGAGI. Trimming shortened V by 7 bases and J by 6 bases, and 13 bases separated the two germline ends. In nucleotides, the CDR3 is TGTGCCAGCACCCAGGGAAGGGGTCAGCCCCAGCATTTT. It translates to CASTQGRGQPQHF.